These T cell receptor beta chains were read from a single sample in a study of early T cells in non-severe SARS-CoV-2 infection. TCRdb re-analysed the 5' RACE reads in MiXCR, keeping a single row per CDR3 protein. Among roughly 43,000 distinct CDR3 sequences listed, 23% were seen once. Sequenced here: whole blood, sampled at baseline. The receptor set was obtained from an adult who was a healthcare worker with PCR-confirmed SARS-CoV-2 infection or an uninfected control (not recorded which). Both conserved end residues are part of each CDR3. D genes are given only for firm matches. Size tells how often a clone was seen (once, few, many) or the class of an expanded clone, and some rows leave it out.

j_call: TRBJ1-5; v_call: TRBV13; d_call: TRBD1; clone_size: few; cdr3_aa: CASSYGTAGYSNQPQHF; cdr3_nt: TGTGCCAGCAGCTATGGGACAGCTGGGTATAGCAATCAGCCCCAGCATTTT
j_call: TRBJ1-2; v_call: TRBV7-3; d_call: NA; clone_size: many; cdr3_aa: CASSLQGTYGYTF; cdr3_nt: TGTGCCAGCAGCTTACAGGGTACCTATGGCTACACCTTC
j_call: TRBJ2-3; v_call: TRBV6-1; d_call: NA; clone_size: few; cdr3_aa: CASSNIRTDTQYF; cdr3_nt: TGTGCCAGCAGTAACATCCGCACAGATACGCAGTATTTT
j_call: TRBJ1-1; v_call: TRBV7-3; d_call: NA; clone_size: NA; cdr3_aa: CASSLLGATEAFF; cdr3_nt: TGTGCCAGCAGCCTTCTCGGGGCCACTGAAGCTTTCTTT
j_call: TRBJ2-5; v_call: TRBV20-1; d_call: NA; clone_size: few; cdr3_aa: CSASFRAASSETQYF; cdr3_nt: TGCAGTGCTAGTTTCAGGGCAGCCTCCTCGGAGACCCAGTACTTC
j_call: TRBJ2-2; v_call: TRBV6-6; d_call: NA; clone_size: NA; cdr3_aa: CASTLDRNTGELFF; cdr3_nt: TGTGCCAGCACCCTAGACCGGAACACCGGGGAGCTGTTTTTT
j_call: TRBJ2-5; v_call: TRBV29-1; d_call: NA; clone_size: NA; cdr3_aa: CSVESGGEETQYF; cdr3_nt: TGCAGCGTTGAGTCGGGGGGCGAAGAGACCCAGTACTTC
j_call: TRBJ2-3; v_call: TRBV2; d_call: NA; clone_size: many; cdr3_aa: CANAITDTQYF; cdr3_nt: TGTGCCAACGCAATCACAGATACGCAGTATTTT
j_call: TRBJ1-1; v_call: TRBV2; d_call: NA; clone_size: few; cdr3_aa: CASSEARSLNTEAFF; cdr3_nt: TGTGCCAGCAGTGAAGCGCGGTCGTTGAACACTGAAGCTTTCTTT
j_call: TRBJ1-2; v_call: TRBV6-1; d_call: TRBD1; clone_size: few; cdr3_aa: CASRHPGQFYGYTF; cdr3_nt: TGTGCCAGCAGACATCCGGGACAGTTCTATGGCTACACCTTC
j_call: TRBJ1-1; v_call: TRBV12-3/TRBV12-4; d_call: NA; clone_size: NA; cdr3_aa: CASSPRNTEAFF; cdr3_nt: TGTGCCAGCAGTCCGAGAAACACTGAAGCTTTCTTT
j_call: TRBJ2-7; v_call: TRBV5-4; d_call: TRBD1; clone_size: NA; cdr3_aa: CASSPPGQGYEQYF; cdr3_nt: TGTGCCAGCAGTCCTCCGGGACAGGGATACGAGCAGTACTTC
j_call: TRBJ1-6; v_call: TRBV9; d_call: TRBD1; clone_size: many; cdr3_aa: CASSVTGQLNSPLHF; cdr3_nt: TGTGCCAGCAGCGTGACAGGGCAATTGAATTCACCCCTCCACTTT
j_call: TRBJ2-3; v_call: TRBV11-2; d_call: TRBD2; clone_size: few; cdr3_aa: CASRLKTGLAGIYTQYF; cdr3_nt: TGTGCCAGCAGGCTAAAGACTGGACTAGCGGGGATATATACGCAGTATTTT
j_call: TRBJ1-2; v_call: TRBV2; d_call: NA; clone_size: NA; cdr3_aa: CASSGRSYGYTF; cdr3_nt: TGTGCCAGCAGTGGGCGCAGCTATGGCTACACCTTC
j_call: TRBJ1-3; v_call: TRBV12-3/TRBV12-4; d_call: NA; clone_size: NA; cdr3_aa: CASSLTGTGNTIYF; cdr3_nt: TGTGCCAGCAGTTTAACCGGGACAGGAAACACCATATATTTT
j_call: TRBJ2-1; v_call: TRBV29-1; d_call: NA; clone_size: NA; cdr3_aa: CSVDRGAAYNEQFF; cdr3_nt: TGCAGCGTTGATCGGGGGGCGGCCTACAATGAGCAGTTCTTC
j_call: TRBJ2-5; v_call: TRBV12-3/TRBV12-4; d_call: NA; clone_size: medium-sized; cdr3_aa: CASSWGQETQYF; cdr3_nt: TGTGCCAGCAGTTGGGGGCAAGAGACCCAGTACTTC
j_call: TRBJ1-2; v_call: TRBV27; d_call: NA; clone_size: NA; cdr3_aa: CATLGWGAESGGYTF; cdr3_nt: TGTGCCACCCTCGGTTGGGGGGCAGAGAGCGGCGGCTACACCTTC
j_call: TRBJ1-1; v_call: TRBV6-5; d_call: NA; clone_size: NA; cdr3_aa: CASGDMNTEAFF; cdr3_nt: TGTGCCAGCGGGGACATGAACACTGAAGCTTTCTTT
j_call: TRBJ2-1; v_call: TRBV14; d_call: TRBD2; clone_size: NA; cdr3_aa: CASSQVTSGGAGQFF; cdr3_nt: TGTGCCAGCAGCCAAGTGACTAGCGGGGGGGCCGGGCAGTTCTTC
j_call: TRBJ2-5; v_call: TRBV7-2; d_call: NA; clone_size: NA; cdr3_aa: CASSLSGVGVLGETQYF; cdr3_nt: TGTGCCAGCAGCTTATCGGGCGTGGGCGTCCTGGGAGAGACCCAGTACTTC
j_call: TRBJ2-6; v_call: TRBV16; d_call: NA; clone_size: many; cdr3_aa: CASARSGANVLTF; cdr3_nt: TGTGCCAGCGCACGATCCGGGGCCAACGTCCTGACTTTC
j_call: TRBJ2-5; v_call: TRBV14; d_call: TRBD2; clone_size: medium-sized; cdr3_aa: CASSKLLAGQETQYF; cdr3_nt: TGTGCCAGCAGCAAACTCCTAGCGGGACAAGAGACCCAGTACTTC
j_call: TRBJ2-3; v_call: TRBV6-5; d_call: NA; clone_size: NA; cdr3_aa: CASSPLAGATDTQYF; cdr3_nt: TGTGCCAGCAGCCCCCTGGCGGGGGCCACAGATACGCAGTATTTT
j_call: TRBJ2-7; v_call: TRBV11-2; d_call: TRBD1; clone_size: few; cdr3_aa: CASSLAGDRESYEQYF; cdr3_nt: TGTGCCAGCAGCTTAGCTGGGGACAGGGAGTCCTACGAGCAGTACTTC
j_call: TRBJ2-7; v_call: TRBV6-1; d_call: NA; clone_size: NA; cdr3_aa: CASKWSYEQYF; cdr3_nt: TGTGCCAGCAAGTGGTCTTACGAGCAGTACTTC
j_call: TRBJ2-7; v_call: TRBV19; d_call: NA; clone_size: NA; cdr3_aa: CASSIGADGTYEQYF; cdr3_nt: TGTGCCAGTAGTATAGGCGCGGACGGTACCTACGAGCAGTACTTC
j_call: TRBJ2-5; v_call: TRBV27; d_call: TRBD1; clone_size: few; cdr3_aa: CASSLSHLQGDETQYF; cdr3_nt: TGTGCCAGCAGTTTATCCCACCTCCAGGGGGACGAGACCCAGTACTTC
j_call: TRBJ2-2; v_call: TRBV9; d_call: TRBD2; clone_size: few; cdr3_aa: CASSVVLAGNTGELFF; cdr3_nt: TGTGCCAGCAGCGTAGTCCTAGCGGGGAACACCGGGGAGCTGTTTTTT
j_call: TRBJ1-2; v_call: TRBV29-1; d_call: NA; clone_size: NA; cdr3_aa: CSVEDPPGDYGYTF; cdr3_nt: TGCAGCGTTGAAGATCCCCCGGGTGACTATGGCTACACCTTC
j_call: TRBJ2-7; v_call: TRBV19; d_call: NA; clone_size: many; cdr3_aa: CASSPGTFGSYEQYF; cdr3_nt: TGTGCCAGTAGTCCCGGCACTTTCGGCTCCTACGAGCAGTACTTC
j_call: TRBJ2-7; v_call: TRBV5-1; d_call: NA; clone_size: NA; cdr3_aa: CASSLEGASYEQYF; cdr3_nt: TGCGCCAGCAGCTTGGAAGGGGCATCCTACGAGCAGTACTTC
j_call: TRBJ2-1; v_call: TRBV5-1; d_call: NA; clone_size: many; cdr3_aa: CASSLGPGLDINEQFF; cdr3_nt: TGCGCCAGCAGCTTGGGCCCGGGGCTAGACATCAATGAGCAGTTCTTC
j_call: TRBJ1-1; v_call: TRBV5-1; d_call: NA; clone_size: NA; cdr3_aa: CASSLFGGNMNTEAFF; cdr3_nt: TGCGCCAGCAGCTTGTTCGGAGGAAACATGAACACTGAAGCTTTCTTT
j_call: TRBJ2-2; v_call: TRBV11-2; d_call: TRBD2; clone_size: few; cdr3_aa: CASSLFRLAGIYTGELFF; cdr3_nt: TGTGCCAGCAGCTTATTTCGCCTAGCGGGAATCTACACCGGGGAGCTGTTTTTT
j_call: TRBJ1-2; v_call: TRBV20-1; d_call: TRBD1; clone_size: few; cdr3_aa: CSARQGGYGYTF; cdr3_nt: TGCAGTGCTCGACAGGGAGGCTATGGCTACACCTTC
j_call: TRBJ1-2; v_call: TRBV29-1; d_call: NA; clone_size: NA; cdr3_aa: CSVERYGYTF; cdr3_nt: TGCAGCGTGGAACGGTATGGCTACACCTTC